These 30 T cell receptor beta chains share one sample of origin, sequenced in a study of blood T cell repertoires in COVID-19. Produced via immunoSEQ multiplex PCR; TCRdb's table is partial and in-frame only. The sample carries hundreds of thousands of clones, about 85% recorded once. The sample comprised PBMCs or T cells enriched from blood (not recorded which). The source of these receptors is a man aged 40-49 years who had recovered from COVID-19.

The chain combines TRBV4-1 with TRBJ2-7; 7 bases agree with TRBD1. Looked up from germline, CDR1 is MGHRA and CDR2 is YSYEKL. With V trimmed by 0 bases and J by 1 base, 6 bases remained unmatched. This CDR3 is 16 amino acids long. The CDR3 is CASSQDQDRFSYEQYF. The CDR3 nucleotides are TGCGCCAGCAGCCAAGATCAGGACAGGTTTTCCTACGAGCAGTACTTC.

The chain uses TRBV30 and TRBJ1-5; D is unresolved. CDR1 is GTSNPN and CDR2 is SVGIG in the germline V gene (reference sequence). Trimming took 0 bases from V and 9 from J, leaving 12 bases between them. The CDR3 covers 13 residues. CDR3 in DNA: TGTGCCTGGAGTGTAAACCCGGACTGGCCCCAGCATTTT. Translated, it gives CAWSVNPDWPQHF.

The chain couples TRBV28 to TRBJ1-6; a possible D gene is TRBD1 (6 bases). The CDR3 is made up of 16 amino acids. Per the germline V gene, CDR1 is MDHEN and CDR2 is SYDVKM. V was clipped by 7 bases and J by 0 bases, with 13 bases between them. The CDR3 region is CASTHGGTSYNSPLHF. The CDR3 coding sequence is TGTGCCAGCACTCATGGGGGCACCTCCTATAATTCACCCCTCCACTTT.

The chain links TRBV3-1 (or the pseudogene TRBV3-2) to TRBJ2-4; D is undetermined. V lost 2 bases to trimming and J lost 6 bases, with 5 bases between them. In germline, CDR1 is LGHDT, CDR2 YNNKEL (reference sequence). This CDR3 has 12 residues. The DNA of the CDR3 is TGTGCCAGCAGCCAATTGAGAAACATTCAGTACTTC. It codes for CASSQLRNIQYF.

CDR3 sequence: CAWGGWQGTGYTF. DNA of the CDR3: TGTGCCTGGGGAGGGTGGCAGGGAACGGGCTACACCTTC. J is TRBJ1-2 and V is TRBV30; tentative D call: TRBD1 (5 bases). Looked up from germline, CDR1 is GTSNPN and CDR2 is SVGIG (reference sequence). The ends were cut back, 5 bases at V and 8 bases at J, with 18 bases in the middle. The CDR3 spans 13 residues.

V and J are TRBV9 and TRBJ1-2; no definite D call. CDR3 length: 15 residues. V lost 0 bases and J 1 base, leaving 10 bases between the germline ends. The V gene's germline CDR1 is SGDLS and CDR2 YYNGEE. The CDR3 DNA reads TGTGCCAGCAGCGTAGACTCTCGGGTTAACTATGGCTACACCTTC. It codes for CASSVDSRVNYGYTF.

This clone has a single count. J is TRBJ2-5 and V is TRBV19, with a tentative D call TRBD1 (5 bases). Per the germline V gene, CDR1 is LNHDA and CDR2 is SQIVND (reference sequence). V was shortened by 3 bases and J by 1 base, with 15 bases between the two germline ends. The CDR3 runs to 16 residues. The CDR3 sequence: CASSIAKAGPQETQYF. In DNA, the CDR3 is TGTGCCAGTAGTATCGCGAAGGCAGGGCCCCAAGAGACCCAGTACTTC.

The chain has TRBV7-3 and TRBJ2-1, with TRBD2 identical over 10 bases. The trim removed 5 bases at V and 8 bases at J, leaving 9 bases unmatched. Germline-derived CDR1 and CDR2 are SGHTA and FQGTGA. The CDR3 contains 15 residues. CDR3 sequence reads: CASSLLAGRSDEQFF. In nucleotides, the CDR3 is TGTGCCAGCAGCCTACTAGCGGGACGGTCCGATGAGCAGTTCTTC.

J is TRBJ1-1 and V is TRBV13, with 9 bases fitting TRBD1. CDR1 is PRHDT, CDR2 FYEKMQ, per germline (reference sequence). Trimming removed 0 bases from V and 4 bases from J; junction bases left unmatched: 6. The CDR3 loop spans 16 amino acids. For the CDR3, the DNA is TGTGCCAGCAGCTTAGGACAGGGGGCCCTTGCCACTGAAGCTTTCTTT. As protein: CASSLGQGALATEAFF.

V is TRBV5-5 and J is TRBJ1-2; D is unresolved. The length of the CDR3 is 13 residues. Trimming cost V 1 base and J 8 bases, with 12 bases left between them. Per the germline V gene, CDR1 is SGHKS and CDR2 is YYEKEE (reference sequence). The CDR3 nucleotides are TGTGCCAGCAGCTTGCCGGGTTACGGAGGCTACACCTTC. Translating gives CASSLPGYGGYTF. Using reference TRBV5-5 and TRBJ1-2 for the parts outside the CDR3, the full variable domain is DAGVTQSPTHLIKTRGQQVTLRCSPISGHKSVSWYQQVLGQGPQFIFQYYEKEERGRGNFPDRFSARQFPNYSSELNVNALLLGDSALYLCASSLPGYGGYTFGSGTRLTVV.

This rearrangement joins TRBV6-2 or TRBV6-3 to TRBJ2-7; no definite D call. V lost 5 bases to trimming and J lost 6 bases, with 14 bases between them. The germline gives CDR1 MNHEY, CDR2 SVGEGT. CDR3 length: 13 residues. The CDR3 bases are TGTGCCAGCAGTCTGGTACTTCGGGTCGAGCAGTACTTC. Encoded protein: CASSLVLRVEQYF.

This chain joins TRBV6-6 and TRBJ1-6; 8 positions match TRBD1. Germline V gives CDR1 MNHNY, CDR2 SVGAGI (reference sequence). This CDR3 is 16 amino acids long. The trim removed 6 bases at V and 10 bases at J, leaving 14 bases unmatched. The CDR3 DNA sequence: TGTGCCAGCAGCCCCCTACAGGACAGGGCGAGCTCACCCCTCCACTTT. Residues: CASSPLQDRASSPLHF.

The J gene is TRBJ1-2, the V gene TRBV6-1; D might be TRBD1 (6 bases). CDR3 length: 15 amino acids. Germline V CDR1 and CDR2: MNHNS, SASEGT. V lost 1 base and J lost 1, with 10 bases in between. Written as DNA, the CDR3 is TGTGCCAGCAGTGAAGAGAAGGGGGATAACTATGGCTACACCTTC. Its translation is CASSEEKGDNYGYTF.

The chain has TRBV28 and TRBJ1-1; D might be TRBD1 (6 bases). There are 15 residues in the CDR3. Germline assignment: CDR1 MDHEN and CDR2 SYDVKM. Trimming removed 5 bases from V and 0 bases from J, with 13 bases in between. Here the CDR3 DNA reads TGTGCCAGCAGTACGAGGACAGCCCTGAACACTGAAGCTTTCTTT. Translated, it gives CASSTRTALNTEAFF.

This clone was counted once. The genes are TRBV4-2 and TRBJ2-7; TRBD2 matches at 7 bases. After removal of 1 base from V and 2 bases from J, the junction contained 5 bases not matched to a gene. The CDR3 is made up of 15 amino acids. Germline V lookup: CDR1 LGHNA, CDR2 YNFKEQ. In nucleotides, the CDR3 is TGTGCCAGCAGCCAAGGGGCTAGCGGCACCTACGAGCAGTACTTC. The encoded protein is CASSQGASGTYEQYF.

DNA of the CDR3: TGTGCCAGTAGTATAAGAATAGCGGGCGCCAACAATGAGCAGTTCTTC. It is translated as CASSIRIAGANNEQFF. The chain joins TRBV19 to TRBJ2-1; 7 bases are shared with TRBD2. J gave up 5 bases and V 2 bases, and 9 bases lay outside the gene matches. Germline assignment: CDR1 LNHDA and CDR2 SQIVND (reference sequence). This CDR3 is built from 16 residues.

The rearrangement links TRBV30 to TRBJ1-2, with TRBD1 matching over 8 bases. With 8 bases clipped from V and 3 bases from J, the junction kept 2 bases outside the gene matches. Germline CDR1 is GTSNPN and CDR2 is SVGIG (reference sequence). CDR3 length equals 11 residues. CDR3 in DNA: TGTGCCCACAGGGGGTACTATGGCTACACCTTC. This translates into CAHRGYYGYTF. The entire variable domain, with the rest obtained from reference TRBV30 and TRBJ1-2, is as follows: SQTIHQWPATLVQPVGSPLSLECTVEGTSNPNLYWYRQAAGRGLQLLFYSVGIGQISSEVPQNLSASRPQDRQFILSSKKLLLSDSGFYLCAHRGYYGYTFGSGTRLTVV.

Notes on this clone: Other DNA sequences in the sample encode the same CDR3. V gene TRBV24-1 combines with J gene TRBJ1-5; D is ambiguous. The V gene lost 5 bases and the J gene lost 1 base, with 8 bases spanning the gap. Germline V CDR1 and CDR2: KGHDR, SFDVKD. This CDR3 is built from 14 residues. The CDR3 DNA reads TGTGCCACCAGTGTTGGCCAGAGCAATCAGCCCCAGCATTTT. Translating gives CATSVGQSNQPQHF.

Concerning this clone: The sample contains more than one DNA sequence encoding this CDR3. The chain has TRBV29-1 and TRBJ2-3, with 13 bases matching TRBD2. The CDR3 extends over 14 amino acids. V lost 6 bases to trimming and J lost 3 bases; unmatched junction nucleotides: 3. CDR1 and CDR2 (germline): SQVTM, ANQGSEA. The CDR3 DNA reads TGCAGCGTGGGACTAGCGGGACCAACAGATACGCAGTATTTT. Translating gives CSVGLAGPTDTQYF.

The genes are TRBV7-2 and TRBJ2-7; TRBD2 matches at 12 bases. V shed 5 bases and J 3 bases; nucleotides not matched to a gene: 8. This CDR3 spans 16 amino acids. Looked up from germline, CDR1 is SGHTA and CDR2 is FQGNSA. The CDR3 DNA reads as TGTGCCAGCAGCGGACAACTAGCGGGAGGCCTCTACGAGCAGTACTTC. This encodes CASSGQLAGGLYEQYF.

The gene calls are TRBV6-2 or TRBV6-3 and TRBJ2-2; no clear D gene. The CDR3 sequence is 14 residues long. CDR1 is MNHEY, CDR2 SVGEGT, per germline. Trimming shortened V by 2 bases and J by 3 bases, and 7 bases separated the two germline ends. The CDR3 DNA is TGTGCCAGCAGTTACATCCCGGACACCGGGGAGCTGTTTTTT. The encoded protein is CASSYIPDTGELFF.

This chain links TRBV5-4 with TRBJ1-1; D is unresolved. The V and J ends lost 0 bases and 6 bases respectively, with 12 bases between them. Germline V gives CDR1 SGHNT, CDR2 YYREEE (reference sequence). The CDR3 spans 14 residues. Here the CDR3 DNA reads TGTGCCAGCAGCTTGGTTGCGGGTCACCCTGAAGCTTTCTTT. Encoded protein: CASSLVAGHPEAFF.

This clone has just one count. V gene TRBV12-3 or TRBV12-4 combines with J gene TRBJ2-7; the match to TRBD1 covers 8 bases. The V and J ends lost 4 bases and 6 bases, in that order; junction bases with no gene match: 2. The CDR3 has 12 residues. The CDR3 sequence is CASSSTGGEQYF. CDR3 nucleotides: TGTGCCAGCAGTTCTACAGGGGGCGAGCAGTACTTC.

The gene calls are TRBV6-5 and TRBJ1-1; 7 bases fit TRBD1. This CDR3 is 14 amino acids long. CDR1 is MNHEY, CDR2 SVGAGI, per germline. V shed 6 bases and J 2 bases; nucleotides not matched to a gene: 6. CDR3 amino acids: CASSLTGDNTEAFF. In DNA, the CDR3 is TGTGCCAGCAGCCTAACAGGGGACAACACTGAAGCTTTCTTT.

The chain combines TRBV11-3 with TRBJ1-1; unclear D gene. V lost 5 bases to trimming and J lost 5 bases, with 12 bases between them. The germline CDR1 and CDR2 sequences are SGHNT and YENEEA. This CDR3 spans 13 amino acids. CDR3 DNA: TGTGCCAGCAGCGGACTGGGGTGGACTGAAGCTTTCTTT. This gives the protein CASSGLGWTEAFF.

This clone was detected only a few times. The chain couples TRBV11-3 to TRBJ2-7, with 8 positions matching TRBD2. The CDR3 sequence is 15 residues long. Germline V lookup: CDR1 SGHNT, CDR2 YENEEA. The ends lost 1 base at V and 5 bases at J; junction bases unmatched: 7. This CDR3 is CASSLGSGSIHEQYF. The CDR3 coding sequence is TGTGCCAGCAGCTTAGGGAGCGGGAGTATCCACGAGCAGTACTTC.

The chain couples TRBV6-5 to TRBJ2-3; TRBD1 might be the D (6 bases). Between the trimmed V and J ends, which lost 5 bases and 6 bases, there was a span of 12 bases. CDR1 and CDR2 from the germline V gene are MNHEY and SVGAGI. This CDR3 has 13 residues. The CDR3 loop reads CASSRTEMDTQYF. CDR3 coding DNA: TGTGCCAGCAGTAGGACAGAGATGGATACGCAGTATTTT.

This chain joins TRBV6-2 or TRBV6-3 and TRBJ2-7, with 12 nucleotides matching TRBD2. The V and J ends lost 5 bases and 0 bases, in that order; junction bases with no gene match: 5. In germline, CDR1 is MNHEY, CDR2 SVGEGT. The CDR3 is 16 residues long. CDR3: CASSRLAGVSSYEQYF. The CDR3 bases are TGTGCCAGCAGTCGACTAGCGGGAGTTAGCTCCTACGAGCAGTACTTC.

The chain is built from TRBV21-1 and TRBJ2-2; the DNA was not used to check the table's D call, TRBD1. TRBV21-1 constitutes a pseudogene. This CDR3 region has 16 residues. CDR3 bases: TGTGCCAGCAGCAAAGGGGACAGGGGAATCACCGGGGAGCTGTTTTTT. This encodes CASSKGDRGITGELFF.

The V gene is TRBV28, the J gene TRBJ1-3, with D possibly matching TRBD1 (6 bases). The CDR3 contains 15 residues. Trimming took 3 bases from V and 4 from J, leaving 13 bases between them. Germline V gives CDR1 MDHEN, CDR2 SYDVKM. The CDR3 spells CASSLAGDRGNTIYF. The CDR3 nucleotides are TGTGCCAGCAGTTTGGCAGGGGATAGGGGAAACACCATATATTTT. Full variable domain (outside the CDR3, taken from reference TRBV28 and TRBJ1-3): DVKVTQSSRYLVKRTGEKVFLECVQDMDHENMFWYRQDPGLGLRLIYFSYDVKMKEKGDIPEGYSVSREKKERFSLILESASTNQTSMYLCASSLAGDRGNTIYFGEGSWLTVV.